The 29 T cell receptor beta chains below come from one sample, sequenced in a study of cytomegalovirus exposure and HLA in healthy donors. This PCR relied on a set of 60 Vbeta primers and 13 Jbeta primers. Produced via immunoSEQ multiplex PCR; TCRdb's table is partial and in-frame only. Altogether 200,000 to 250,000 clones are present, roughly 82% being singletons, with the ten largest covering around 5.7%. Sequences were obtained from PBMCs. Every receptor here comes from a woman in her thirties or forties in good health and CMV-seropositive.

V gene TRBV10-2 combines with J gene TRBJ2-1; 9 bases are a match to TRBD1. The trim removed 5 bases at V and 10 bases at J, leaving 12 bases unmatched. Germline V gene sequence: CDR1 WSHSY, CDR2 SAAADI. The CDR3 contains 15 residues. The CDR3 bases are TGCGCCAGCAGTTTGGGGGGACAGGGCGGCGTAGAGCAGTTCTTC. Translating it yields CASSLGGQGGVEQFF.

The J gene is TRBJ2-7, the V gene TRBV10-3; D might be TRBD1 (5 bases). This CDR3 is 14 amino acids long. Germline values: CDR1 ENHRY, CDR2 SYGVKD. The V end was cut by 6 bases, the J end by 2 bases, with 14 bases between. CDR3 bases: TGTGCCATCAGCCAGCCGACAGTCCCCTACGAGCAGTACTTC. Its protein is CAISQPTVPYEQYF.

The chain joins TRBV7-2 to TRBJ2-1; 8 nucleotides align to TRBD1. CDR1 SGHTA and CDR2 FQGNSA come from the germline V gene. The trim removed 5 bases at V and 15 bases at J, leaving 15 bases unmatched. The CDR3 is made up of 14 amino acids. CDR3 region: CASSRLGTGGYWFF. The CDR3, as DNA: TGTGCCAGCAGCCGACTAGGGACAGGAGGGTATTGGTTCTTC.

The genes are TRBV6-6 and TRBJ2-1, with a tentative D call TRBD1 (5 bases). Germline V gives CDR1 MNHNY, CDR2 SVGAGI (reference sequence). This CDR3 has 13 residues. The V and J ends lost 6 bases and 8 bases respectively, with 14 bases between them. The CDR3 loop is CASSPFWGDEQFF. The CDR3, as DNA: TGTGCCAGCAGCCCCTTTTGGGGCGATGAGCAGTTCTTC.

The chain recombines TRBV5-6 with TRBJ1-1; 9 nucleotides agree with TRBD1. V lost 3 bases to trimming and J lost 2 bases; unmatched junction nucleotides: 5. Germline V lookup: CDR1 SGHDT, CDR2 YYEEEE. The CDR3 loop spans 15 amino acids. CDR3 region: CASSSPQGANTEAFF. Here the CDR3 DNA reads TGTGCCAGCAGCTCCCCACAGGGGGCAAACACTGAAGCTTTCTTT.

The rearrangement uses TRBV27 and TRBJ2-1, with 11 nucleotides matching TRBD2. CDR3 length: 15 residues. Germline assignment: CDR1 MNHEY and CDR2 SMNVEV (reference sequence). V dropped 5 bases and J dropped 5; count of bases not matched to a gene: 5. CDR3 in DNA: TGTGCCAGCAGTATAGGGACTAGCGGAGACAATGAGCAGTTCTTC. Protein: CASSIGTSGDNEQFF.

The chain uses TRBV10-1 and TRBJ2-7; D is possibly TRBD1 (5 bases). In germline, CDR1 is WNHNN, CDR2 SYGVQD (reference sequence). The CDR3 is made up of 13 amino acids. Trimming cost V 7 bases and J 3 bases, with 13 bases left between them. The CDR3, as DNA: TGCGCCAGCAACAGGTCCCCTTTCTACGAGCAGTACTTC. The encoded protein is CASNRSPFYEQYF.

The chain has TRBV15 and TRBJ2-3, with D possibly matching TRBD2 (5 bases). The germline V gene has CDR1 LNHNV and CDR2 YYDKDF (reference sequence). Trimming took off 0 bases at V and 4 bases at J, with 14 bases between the two ends. The CDR3 length is 16 residues. The CDR3 is CATSRDGGSIPDTQYF. CDR3 nucleotides: TGTGCCACCAGCAGAGATGGAGGTAGTATCCCAGATACGCAGTATTTT.

The V call is TRBV15, the J call TRBJ2-1; D remains ambiguous. The length of the CDR3 is 14 residues. Per germline, CDR1 LNHNV and CDR2 YYDKDF (reference sequence). V lost 0 bases and J 7 bases, leaving 10 bases between the germline ends. The CDR3, as DNA: TGTGCCACCAGCAGAGATGTGGGCCTGAATGAGCAGTTCTTC. Translated, it gives CATSRDVGLNEQFF.

This chain links TRBV6-5 with TRBJ2-2; D may be TRBD2 (6 bases). The germline V gene encodes CDR1 MNHEY and CDR2 SVGAGI. This CDR3 contains 13 residues. V dropped 6 bases and J dropped 5 bases, with 10 bases sitting between them. The DNA of the CDR3 is TGTGCCAGCAGCGGGAGCCTTACCGGGGAGCTGTTTTTT. Encoded protein: CASSGSLTGELFF.

Remarks on this clone: Additional DNA sequences in this sample encode the identical CDR3. V is TRBV30 and J is TRBJ2-4, with 7 positions matching TRBD2. V trimming: 0 bases; J trimming: 1 base; junction bases outside the gene matches: 0. CDR1 GTSNPN and CDR2 SVGIG come from the germline V gene (reference sequence). This CDR3 has 14 amino acids. CDR3 sequence: CAWSVGGAKNIQYF. The CDR3, as DNA: TGTGCCTGGAGTGTGGGGGGGGCCAAAAACATTCAGTACTTC.

This clone occurred once. This chain uses TRBV7-9 with TRBJ1-6; D not resolved. Germline loops: CDR1 SEHNR, CDR2 FQNEAQ (reference sequence). Trimming cost V 3 bases and J 9 bases, with 15 bases left between them. The CDR3 spans 15 residues. The CDR3 DNA follows: TGTGCCAGCAGCTTTTTGTTAGCTCCTGGTTCACCCCTCCACTTT. Amino acids: CASSFLLAPGSPLHF. The whole variable domain, remainder taken from reference TRBV7-9 and TRBJ1-6, is DTGVSQNPRHKITKRGQNVTFRCDPISEHNRLYWYRQTLGQGPEFLTYFQNEAQLEKSRLLSDRFSAERPKGSFSTLEIQRTEQGDSAMYLCASSFLLAPGSPLHFGNGTRLTVT.

This clone turned up a few times. The rearrangement links TRBV6-5 to TRBJ1-1; 8 positions agree with TRBD1. This CDR3 spans 15 amino acids. Germline V lookup: CDR1 MNHEY, CDR2 SVGAGI. The ends lost 6 bases at V and 4 bases at J; junction bases unmatched: 10. This chain's CDR3 is CASRHPQGAGTEAFF. CDR3 DNA sequence: TGTGCCAGCAGGCATCCTCAGGGGGCGGGCACTGAAGCTTTCTTT.

The J gene is TRBJ1-2, the V gene TRBV7-2; no definite D call. Between the trimmed V and J ends, which lost 1 base and 1 base, there was a span of 10 bases. Germline V gene lookup returns CDR1 SGHTA and CDR2 FQGNSA. The CDR3 contains 15 residues. CDR3 residues: CASSLERGFNYGYTF. In DNA, the CDR3 is TGTGCCAGCAGCTTAGAGAGAGGGTTTAACTATGGCTACACCTTC.

The chain carries TRBV5-1 and TRBJ2-3, with D tentatively TRBD1 (5 bases). Germline V gene lookup returns CDR1 SGHRS and CDR2 YFSETQ. The CDR3 length is 14 residues. The V gene lost 7 bases and the J gene lost 6 bases, with 18 bases spanning the gap. The CDR3 is CASHGRVRRDTQYF. CDR3 sequence (DNA): TGCGCCAGCCACGGCAGGGTCCGACGCGATACGCAGTATTTT.

The rearrangement uses TRBV19 and TRBJ1-6; 7 bases agree with TRBD1. The junction had 14 bases not matched to a gene; V was cut back by 9 bases and J by 6 bases. The CDR3 is made up of 16 amino acids. Germline V CDR1 and CDR2: LNHDA, SQIVND (reference sequence). The CDR3 here is CASTNRGTTSNSPLHF. The CDR3 DNA reads TGTGCCAGCACAAACAGGGGAACCACCTCTAATTCACCCCTCCACTTT.

The chain uses TRBV6-1 and TRBJ1-1; D remains ambiguous. V lost 2 bases to trimming and J lost 0 bases, with 13 bases between them. The CDR3 is made up of 16 amino acids. Germline V CDR1 and CDR2: MNHNS, SASEGT. The CDR3 protein is CASSELASHLNTEAFF. The CDR3 coding sequence is TGTGCCAGCAGTGAACTTGCCTCTCACTTGAACACTGAAGCTTTCTTT.

The chain combines TRBV5-4 with TRBJ2-7, with a possible D match to TRBD2 (5 bases). The CDR3 spans 14 residues. V was pared by 0 bases and J by 6 bases, with 13 bases between. The germline gives CDR1 SGHNT, CDR2 YYREEE (reference sequence). The CDR3 loop is CASSLELTKGEQYF. CDR3 DNA sequence: TGTGCCAGCAGCTTGGAGCTGACTAAGGGCGAGCAGTACTTC.

This clone was seen just once. The V gene is TRBV5-1, the J gene TRBJ1-1, with TRBD1 identical over 7 bases. Germline CDR1 and CDR2: SGHRS and YFSETQ. The CDR3 extends over 13 amino acids. The ends lost 6 bases at V and 5 bases at J; junction bases unmatched: 7. Here the CDR3 DNA reads TGCGCCAGCATAGGGACAGATGTTACTGAAGCTTTCTTT. Protein: CASIGTDVTEAFF. The complete variable domain, with remaining parts taken from reference TRBV5-1 and TRBJ1-1, reads KAGVTQTPRYLIKTRGQQVTLSCSPISGHRSVSWYQQTPGQGLQFLFEYFSETQRNKGNFPGRFSGRQFSNSRSEMNVSTLELGDSALYLCASIGTDVTEAFFGQGTRLTVV.

The gene calls are TRBV19 and TRBJ2-5; possible D gene TRBD2, 6 bases. The germline V gene has CDR1 LNHDA and CDR2 SQIVND (reference sequence). V was shortened by 9 bases and J by 1 base, with 15 bases between the two germline ends. This CDR3 contains 14 residues. CDR3 sequence reads: CASGIRLGQETQYF. Here the CDR3 DNA reads TGTGCCAGCGGTATCCGACTAGGCCAAGAGACCCAGTACTTC.

The chain couples TRBV27 to TRBJ1-2; D remains unclear. Trimming took 5 bases from V and 8 from J, leaving 15 bases between them. Looked up from germline, CDR1 is MNHEY and CDR2 is SMNVEV (reference sequence). The CDR3 runs 13 residues. CDR3 amino acids: CASSPMGLEGYTF. The CDR3 bases are TGTGCCAGCAGTCCCATGGGCCTTGAGGGCTACACCTTC.

This chain joins TRBV7-8 and TRBJ2-3; 8 bases line up with TRBD2. V lost 1 base to trimming and J lost 2 bases; unmatched junction nucleotides: 5. Looked up from germline, CDR1 is SGHVS and CDR2 is FQNEAQ. The CDR3 length is 16 residues. CDR3 sequence reads: CASSLVIAGPTDTQYF. CDR3 nucleotide sequence: TGTGCCAGCAGCTTAGTCATAGCGGGACCCACAGATACGCAGTATTTT.

The chain couples TRBV10-3 to TRBJ1-1; no clear D. Trimming removed 5 bases at V and 5 bases at J, with 6 bases between. The CDR3 covers 11 residues. CDR1 ENHRY and CDR2 SYGVKD come from the germline V gene. CDR3 sequence: CAISRETEAFF. The CDR3 DNA reads as TGTGCCATCAGTAGAGAAACTGAAGCTTTCTTT.

The chain recombines TRBV7-2 with TRBJ1-5, with D possibly TRBD1 on 6 matching bases. Germline loops: CDR1 SGHTA, CDR2 FQGNSA. Trimming stripped 1 base from V and 7 bases from J, with 11 bases between. The CDR3 is 14 residues long. The CDR3 loop is CASSLVTGSQPQHF. CDR3 nucleotide sequence: TGTGCCAGCAGCTTAGTTACAGGGTCGCAGCCCCAGCATTTT.

The V gene is TRBV25-1, the J gene TRBJ2-1; TRBD2 matches at 10 bases. CDR1 is MGHDK, CDR2 SYGVNS, per germline. CDR3 length: 16 residues. The junction had 10 bases not matched to a gene; V was cut back by 5 bases and J by 6 bases. The CDR3 DNA sequence: TGTGCCAGCAGTTTTACCCGACTAGCGGGCACCAATGAGCAGTTCTTC. Residues: CASSFTRLAGTNEQFF.

A remark on this clone: At one boundary the junction diverges from the germline segment, which might be a read error. The chain employs TRBV10-3 and TRBJ2-3; a possible D gene is TRBD2 (6 bases). The germline V gene encodes CDR1 ENHRY and CDR2 SYGVKD. CDR3 length: 14 residues. The CDR3 nucleotides read TGTGCCCTCAGACCCGGGCCGGGGGCAGATACGCAGTATTTT. This gives the protein CALRPGPGADTQYF.

The V gene is TRBV19, the J gene TRBJ2-1; D is perhaps TRBD2 (6 bases). Per germline, CDR1 LNHDA and CDR2 SQIVND (reference sequence). With 7 bases removed from V and 6 bases from J, the gap between germline ends came to 16 bases. The CDR3 length is 14 residues. CDR3 in amino acids: CASTLASASNEQFF. The DNA for the CDR3 is TGTGCCAGTACGTTGGCTAGCGCGAGCAATGAGCAGTTCTTC.

The J gene is TRBJ2-1, the V gene TRBV6-6, with TRBD1 as a possible D gene (5 bases). The CDR3 spans 14 residues. Germline assignment: CDR1 MNHNY and CDR2 SVGAGI (reference sequence). The V gene lost 1 base and the J gene lost 3 bases, with 7 bases spanning the gap. The CDR3 region has the DNA TGTGCCAGCAGTTACTGGCAGGGCTACAATGAGCAGTTCTTC. Translating gives CASSYWQGYNEQFF.

V is TRBV7-2 and J is TRBJ2-4; 7 nucleotides align to TRBD1. CDR1 is SGHTA, CDR2 FQGNSA, per germline. J gave up 0 bases and V 0 bases, and 8 bases lay outside the gene matches. This CDR3 is built from 18 residues. In DNA form, the CDR3 reads TGTGCCAGCAGCTTAGCGAGGGCGACAGGGCTAGCCAAAAACATTCAGTACTTC. Residues: CASSLARATGLAKNIQYF.